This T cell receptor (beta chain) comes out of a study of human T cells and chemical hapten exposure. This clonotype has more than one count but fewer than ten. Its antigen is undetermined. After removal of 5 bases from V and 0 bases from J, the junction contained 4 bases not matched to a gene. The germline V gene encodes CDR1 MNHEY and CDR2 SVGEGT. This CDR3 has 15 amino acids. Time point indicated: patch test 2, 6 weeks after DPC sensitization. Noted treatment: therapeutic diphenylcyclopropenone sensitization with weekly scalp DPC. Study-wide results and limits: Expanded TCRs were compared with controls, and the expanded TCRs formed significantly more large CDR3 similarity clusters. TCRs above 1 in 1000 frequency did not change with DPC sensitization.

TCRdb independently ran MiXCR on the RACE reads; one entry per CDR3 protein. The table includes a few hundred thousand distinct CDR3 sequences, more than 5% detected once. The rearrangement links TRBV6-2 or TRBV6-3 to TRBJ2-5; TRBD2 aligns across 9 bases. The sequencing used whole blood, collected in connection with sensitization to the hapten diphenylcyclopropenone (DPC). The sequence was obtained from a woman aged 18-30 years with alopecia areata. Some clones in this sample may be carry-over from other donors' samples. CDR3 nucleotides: TGTGCCAGCAGTATCCTAGCGGGGTACCAAGAGACCCAGTACTTC. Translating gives CASSILAGYQETQYF.